These 32 T cell receptor beta chains share one sample of origin, sequenced in a study of siplizumab effects on memory and regulatory T cells. Generated by immunoSEQ multiplex PCR, the TCRdb table keeps only in-frame clones and is missing some. This table has roughly 100,000 clones, roughly 92% appearing once. The material sequenced was CD4+ T cells sorted from blood. These receptors all come from a human donor in good health.

The V gene is TRBV10-2, the J gene TRBJ2-1; 11 positions agree with TRBD2. The CDR3 is made up of 14 amino acids. Germline-derived CDR1 and CDR2 are WSHSY and SAAADI. V lost 10 bases to trimming and J lost 0 bases; unmatched junction nucleotides: 2. The CDR3 loop is CAITSGSSYNEQFF. CDR3 nucleotides: TGCGCCATCACTAGCGGGAGCTCCTACAATGAGCAGTTCTTC.

This chain connects TRBV11-2 to TRBJ2-5, with D perhaps matching TRBD1 or TRBD2 (5 bases each). The CDR3 consists of 16 residues. Germline CDR1 is SGHAT and CDR2 is FQNNGV. V was cut by 2 bases and J by 6 bases, with 19 bases left in between. The chain's CDR3 is CASSLRLGDVSQTQYF. The CDR3 bases are TGTGCCAGCAGCTTAAGGTTAGGGGACGTATCACAGACCCAGTACTTC.

The V and J genes are TRBV27 and TRBJ1-6; TRBD1 matches at 9 bases. This CDR3 spans 16 amino acids. J was trimmed by 7 bases and V by 2 bases; bases with no gene match: 6. Per germline, CDR1 MNHEY and CDR2 SMNVEV (reference sequence). The CDR3 bases are TGTGCCAGCAGTTTACAGGGACAGGGTTGGAATTCACCCCTCCACTTT. This sequence encodes CASSLQGQGWNSPLHF.

This chain joins TRBV28 and TRBJ2-7; 7 bases align to TRBD2. V lost 3 bases, J lost 7 bases, and 12 bases stayed unmatched. Looked up from germline, CDR1 is MDHEN and CDR2 is SYDVKM. The CDR3 has 15 residues. In DNA form, the CDR3 reads TGTGCCAGCAGTTTCAGAGGGAGGGCCGAGTGGGAGCAGTACTTC. Its translation: CASSFRGRAEWEQYF.

This rearrangement joins TRBV6-5 to TRBJ2-1; 8 bases line up with TRBD2. The CDR3 runs to 16 residues. Germline V gene data show CDR1 as MNHEY and CDR2 as SVGAGI. The V and J ends lost 1 base and 1 base, in that order; junction bases with no gene match: 3. CDR3 sequence: CASSYLSGRSYNEQFF. The CDR3 nucleotides read TGTGCCAGCAGTTACTTGAGCGGGAGATCCTACAATGAGCAGTTCTTC.

CDR3 in amino acids: CASSGTSGYEQFF. The DNA for the CDR3 is TGTGCCAGTAGCGGGACTAGCGGGTATGAGCAGTTCTTC. The chain is built from TRBV19 and TRBJ2-1, with 12 bases identical to TRBD2. Germline assignment: CDR1 LNHDA and CDR2 SQIVND (reference sequence). Trimming cost V 6 bases and J 8 bases; bases outside gene matches: 2. The length of the CDR3 is 13 residues.

V is TRBV18 and J is TRBJ2-1; possible D gene TRBD1, 6 bases. Trimming removed 6 bases at V and 5 bases at J, with 23 bases between. There are 17 residues in the CDR3. Germline V gives CDR1 KGHSH, CDR2 LQKENI. CDR3 protein: CASSQGSGRIYNNEQFF. DNA for the CDR3: TGTGCCAGCTCCCAGGGGAGTGGGAGAATATACAACAATGAGCAGTTCTTC.

On this clone: Additional DNA sequences in this sample encode the identical CDR3. The chain carries TRBV19 and TRBJ2-2; the D is unclear. CDR1 is LNHDA and CDR2 is SQIVND in the germline V gene (reference sequence). The CDR3 length is 12 residues. V gave up 2 bases and J gave up 6 bases, with 4 bases separating them. CDR3 loop: CASSIRSGELFF. The CDR3 nucleotides read TGTGCCAGTAGTATACGATCCGGGGAGCTGTTTTTT.

This clone has just a few counts. This CDR3 is CASSHRTSGETQYF. CDR3 sequence (DNA): TGTGCCAGCAGTCATCGGACTAGCGGAGAGACCCAGTACTTC. The V and J genes are TRBV7-9 and TRBJ2-5; 10 bases match TRBD2. There are 14 residues in the CDR3. CDR1 is SEHNR and CDR2 is FQNEAQ in the germline V gene (reference sequence). V lost 6 bases and J lost 4; bases outside the gene matches: 5. The complete variable domain, with remaining parts taken from reference TRBV7-9 and TRBJ2-5, reads DTGVSQNPRHKITKRGQNVTFRCDPISEHNRLYWYRQTLGQGPEFLTYFQNEAQLEKSRLLSDRFSAERPKGSFSTLEIQRTEQGDSAMYLCASSHRTSGETQYFGPGTRLLVL.

Only one count was recorded for this clone. This chain uses TRBV28 with TRBJ1-4, with TRBD1 identical over 10 bases. From germline, CDR1 is MDHEN and CDR2 SYDVKM. The trim removed 0 bases at V and 3 bases at J, leaving 1 base unmatched. There are 16 residues in the CDR3. CDR3 sequence reads: CASSLWGTGANEKLFF. The CDR3 nucleotides are TGTGCCAGCAGTTTATGGGGGACAGGGGCTAATGAAAAACTGTTTTTT.

The genes are TRBV7-9 and TRBJ2-1, with D possibly TRBD2 on 6 matching bases. V dropped 5 bases and J dropped 2 bases, with 13 bases sitting between them. This CDR3 has 15 amino acids. CDR1 is SEHNR, CDR2 FQNEAQ, per germline (reference sequence). CDR3 coding DNA: TGTGCCAGCAGCACCCGGGACTCGCCCTACAATGAGCAGTTCTTC. This translates into CASSTRDSPYNEQFF. Full variable domain (remainder filled in from reference TRBV7-9 and TRBJ2-1): DTGVSQNPRHKITKRGQNVTFRCDPISEHNRLYWYRQTLGQGPEFLTYFQNEAQLEKSRLLSDRFSAERPKGSFSTLEIQRTEQGDSAMYLCASSTRDSPYNEQFFGPGTRLTVL.

The chain couples TRBV18 to TRBJ2-7; D gene ambiguous. The V gene lost 6 bases and the J gene lost 3 bases, with 6 bases spanning the gap. The CDR3 has 11 residues. The V gene's germline CDR1 is KGHSH and CDR2 LQKENI. CDR3: CASSERYEQYF. CDR3 in DNA: TGTGCCAGCTCCGAACGCTACGAGCAGTACTTC.

J is TRBJ2-1 and V is TRBV7-8; D tentatively fits TRBD1 or TRBD2 (5 bases each). Germline loops: CDR1 SGHVS, CDR2 FQNEAQ. The CDR3 extends over 18 amino acids. V lost 1 base to trimming and J lost 9 bases, with 25 bases between them. The CDR3 nucleotides read TGTGCCAGCAGCTTAGTTGTCCCGGGGCGGGCCCGTGGTGTTGAGCAGTTCTTC. Translation gives CASSLVVPGRARGVEQFF.

The V gene is TRBV19, the J gene TRBJ1-4; D may be TRBD1 (6 bases). V lost 1 base and J lost 4, with 10 bases in between. The germline gives CDR1 LNHDA, CDR2 SQIVND (reference sequence). The CDR3 covers 15 residues. The CDR3 protein is CASSIGQALNEKLFF. The DNA of the CDR3 is TGTGCCAGTAGTATAGGACAGGCGCTTAATGAAAAACTGTTTTTT.

The chain combines TRBV19 with TRBJ1-2, with 10 bases aligning to TRBD1. Trimming took 7 bases from V and 3 from J; bases not matched to a gene: 11. The CDR3 loop spans 16 amino acids. Germline loops: CDR1 LNHDA, CDR2 SQIVND (reference sequence). The CDR3 loop reads CASKGTGAMTYYGYTF. The CDR3 DNA follows: TGTGCCAGTAAGGGGACAGGGGCTATGACTTACTATGGCTACACCTTC.

This clone occurred once. This sequence joins TRBV5-5 and TRBJ2-2; D gene uncertain. CDR3 size: 12 residues. Germline CDR1 is SGHKS and CDR2 is YYEKEE (reference sequence). V dropped 7 bases and J dropped 6 bases, with 10 bases sitting between them. The CDR3 protein is CASQKDPGELFF. CDR3 nucleotide sequence: TGTGCCAGCCAAAAAGACCCCGGGGAGCTGTTTTTT.

V is TRBV7-3 and J is TRBJ2-5; D possibly corresponds to TRBD2 (5 bases). The V end lost 3 bases, the J end lost 0 bases, and 8 bases lay between the germline ends. Germline-derived CDR1 and CDR2 are SGHTA and FQGTGA. The CDR3 consists of 14 residues. The CDR3 coding sequence is TGTGCCAGCAGCTTCTCGGGATACCAAGAGACCCAGTACTTC. Encoded protein: CASSFSGYQETQYF.

This clone was seen a few times. The rearrangement uses TRBV10-3 and TRBJ1-2; D is unresolved. The germline gives CDR1 ENHRY, CDR2 SYGVKD. The CDR3 totals 12 residues. Trimming left V 4 bases short and J 0 bases short, with 3 bases between. The DNA for the CDR3 is TGTGCCATCAGTGCAGCTAACTATGGCTACACCTTC. It is translated as CAISAANYGYTF.

The CDR3 region has the DNA TGTGCCTGTAAGCGAACTTCCACCGGGGAGCTGTTTTTT. As protein: CACKRTSTGELFF. The rearrangement links TRBV30 to TRBJ2-2, with D uncertain. Trimming left V 6 bases short and J 4 bases short, with 12 bases between. CDR1 and CDR2 from the germline V gene are GTSNPN and SVGIG (reference sequence). This CDR3 has 13 residues.

The chain combines TRBV28 with TRBJ1-2; D perhaps matches TRBD1 (5 bases). V shed 5 bases and J shed 9 bases, with 22 bases lying between them. Germline CDR1 MDHEN, CDR2 SYDVKM. CDR3 length: 15 amino acids. CDR3 protein: CASSLPRSGPMRYTF. CDR3 DNA: TGTGCCAGCAGTCTCCCCCGATCAGGGCCTATGCGCTACACCTTC.

The CDR3 DNA is TGTGCCAGCGCCTGGACACTAGCGGGAGGGATATACATTCAGTACTTC. Translating it yields CASAWTLAGGIYIQYF. This sequence joins TRBV7-8 and TRBJ2-4; TRBD2 aligns across 13 bases. Germline V CDR1 and CDR2: SGHVS, FQNEAQ. With 8 bases clipped from V and 8 bases from J, the junction kept 12 bases outside the gene matches. This CDR3 has 16 amino acids.

The chain combines TRBV19 with TRBJ2-7; TRBD1 or TRBD2 may be the D gene (5 bases each). Trimming cost V 7 bases and J 5 bases, with 24 bases left between them. This CDR3 region has 16 residues. Germline V gene data show CDR1 as LNHDA and CDR2 as SQIVND (reference sequence). CDR3 loop: CASTGFEMKRFDEQYF. As DNA, the CDR3 is TGTGCCAGTACAGGGTTTGAGATGAAGCGGTTTGACGAGCAGTACTTC.

The genes are TRBV5-4 and TRBJ2-1; 8 nucleotides agree with TRBD2. V lost 2 bases, J lost 7 bases, and 5 bases stayed unmatched. The CDR3 contains 14 residues. Germline V gene sequence: CDR1 SGHNT, CDR2 YYREEE (reference sequence). CDR3 nucleotides: TGTGCCAGCAGCTTAGCGGGAGATGGAAATGAGCAGTTCTTC. It encodes CASSLAGDGNEQFF.

CDR3 region: CASSRRQFQVQPQHF. The DNA for the CDR3 is TGTGCCAGCAGTCGGAGACAGTTTCAGGTTCAGCCCCAGCATTTT. This chain joins TRBV28 and TRBJ1-5, with a weak D call TRBD1 (5 bases). The CDR3 has 15 amino acids. In germline, CDR1 is MDHEN, CDR2 SYDVKM. V shed 5 bases and J shed 6 bases, with 17 bases lying between them.

The chain is built from TRBV5-5 and TRBJ2-7; 8 bases are a match to TRBD1. V was pared by 0 bases and J by 3 bases, with 5 bases of the junction left unmatched. The CDR3 totals 15 residues. Germline V lookup: CDR1 SGHKS, CDR2 YYEKEE (reference sequence). The CDR3 region has the DNA TGTGCCAGCAGCTTGGGGTCAGGGGGCCTCTACGAGCAGTACTTC. It yields the protein CASSLGSGGLYEQYF.

This clone was seen only once. The rearrangement links TRBV7-9 to TRBJ2-4; D remains ambiguous. The CDR3 runs 15 residues. CDR1 is SEHNR, CDR2 FQNEAQ, per germline (reference sequence). V was clipped by 1 base and J by 5 bases, with 12 bases between them. In DNA form, the CDR3 reads TGTGCCAGCAGCTTAGGGGAAGAGACTCAAAACATTCAGTACTTC. It specifies CASSLGEETQNIQYF.

This clone showed up just once. The chain joins TRBV5-1 to TRBJ1-3; D is unclear. Per germline, CDR1 SGHRS and CDR2 YFSETQ. The CDR3 is 14 amino acids. V was shortened by 1 base and J by 4 bases, with 9 bases between the two germline ends. DNA for the CDR3: TGCGCCAGCAGCTTGACTCTCCGGGGAAACACCATATATTTT. Its protein product is CASSLTLRGNTIYF. Supplemented by reference TRBV5-1 and TRBJ1-3, the full variable domain reads KAGVTQTPRYLIKTRGQQVTLSCSPISGHRSVSWYQQTPGQGLQFLFEYFSETQRNKGNFPGRFSGRQFSNSRSEMNVSTLELGDSALYLCASSLTLRGNTIYFGEGSWLTVV.

This chain joins TRBV11-2 and TRBJ2-3, with TRBD1 as a possible D gene (6 bases). The CDR3 is 14 amino acids. Trimming left V 8 bases short and J 6 bases short, with 18 bases between. Germline loops: CDR1 SGHAT, CDR2 FQNNGV. The CDR3 is CASGLGARWDTQYF. The CDR3 DNA reads TGTGCCAGCGGTTTGGGGGCCCGGTGGGATACGCAGTATTTT.

This sequence joins TRBV28 and TRBJ1-2, with 7 nucleotides matching TRBD1. The CDR3 is 13 residues long. The germline CDR1 and CDR2 sequences are MDHEN and SYDVKM. Germline trimming cut 3 bases from V and 8 bases from J; bases unmatched to any gene: 6. CDR3 loop: CASSLTGWEGYTF. The CDR3 region has the DNA TGTGCCAGCAGTTTGACAGGGTGGGAAGGCTACACCTTC.

V and J are TRBV28 and TRBJ1-5; no firm D call. The germline V gene has CDR1 MDHEN and CDR2 SYDVKM. Trimming removed 4 bases at V and 6 bases at J, with 7 bases between. There are 12 residues in the CDR3. The CDR3 coding sequence is TGTGCCAGCAGTTCGGAAGGTCAGCCCCAGCATTTT. This gives the protein CASSSEGQPQHF.

The chain uses TRBV28 and TRBJ1-3, with D possibly matching TRBD1 (5 bases). The CDR3 extends over 14 amino acids. The germline V gene has CDR1 MDHEN and CDR2 SYDVKM. The ends were cut back, 10 bases at V and 5 bases at J, with 18 bases in the middle. The DNA for the CDR3 is TGTGCCACCGCGGGGACGAAACCGAGAAACACCATATATTTT. Translating it yields CATAGTKPRNTIYF.

The DNA for the CDR3 is TGTGCCAGCAGCGTTGGACAGGGGCTCAATGGCTACACCTTC. Translation: CASSVGQGLNGYTF. The chain has TRBV9 and TRBJ1-2, with 9 nucleotides matching TRBD1. The CDR3 loop spans 14 amino acids. Unmatched junction bases numbered 5, after V lost 2 bases and J lost 6 bases. Germline CDR1 SGDLS, CDR2 YYNGEE.